This TCR beta chain was documented in a study of identical twins (dated by TCRdb to the mid-2010s). As for the study more broadly: The study deep-sequenced TCR alpha and beta repertoires from monozygotic twins, unrelated adults of various ages and cord blood to test whether fetal clonotypes persist. To rule out contamination, the twin experiments were replicated at different times with different library preparation protocols. What the work shows at the level of the full study, not this receptor alone: Because the same donors could not be followed over many years, conclusions were based on cross-sectional statistical analysis. Abundant cord blood beta clonotypes had fewer insertions, young adult naive repertoires showed a similar but weaker trend, and memory repertoires showed no such trend. A weaker excess of twin sharing was found in beta out-of-frame sequences because the signal-to-noise ratio was lowered by fewer shared sequences. In monozygotic twins, out-of-frame TCR alpha sharing was systematically underestimated by recombination models, although the models agreed with sharing between unrelated individuals. Compared with coincidental sharing between unrelated individuals, an excess of low generation-probability sequences was observed among out-of-frame TCR alpha sequences shared between twins. Invariant T cells such as MAIT and iNKT could partly confound zero-insertion analyses, though diverse VJ usage argued against this for most clonotypes.

Libraries were made using 5' RACE. Sequenced on an Illumina HiSeq 2000. Template switching added a universal primer binding site, and the final cDNA carried a unique molecular identifier that allowed TCR cDNA molecules to be counted accurately. First-strand cDNA for TCR alpha and beta chains was synthesized from specific primers in the conserved constant-segment region. Each cDNA library was double barcoded, with a SMART-Mk sample barcode plus Illumina barcodes, to control for contamination. TruSeq adapter sequences, together with Illumina sample barcodes, were added in two successive PCR steps. TCR alpha and beta cDNA libraries were sequenced on the Illumina HiSeq platform with custom primers. The authors' analysis ran thus. Unique molecular identifiers were extracted from raw reads with MiGEC, and CDR3 positions were determined with MiXCR. Recombination models were inferred per individual with the repgenHMM and IGoR tools using an EM algorithm. Shared clonotype analysis was performed with the tcR package in R, normalizing sharing by the product of cloneset sizes. Out-of-frame nonproductive sequences were analyzed to study raw recombination free of thymic and clonal selection effects. TCRdb trimmed public reads at Q25 via fastp, called clones via MiXCR and kept in-frame beta chains. CDR3 protein sequences are deduplicated, and each keeps its most common genes and DNA. For this entry, the V and J calls and clone size follow TCRdb and not the study's own pipeline. This sample lists 400,000 to 550,000 distinct CDR3 sequences; over 11% were detected once. The top ten hold 0.8% to 1% of the sample.

All donors were healthy Caucasians. Three pairs of female monozygotic twins, all aged 18 to 29 years, were included in the twin cohort. CD4+ and CD8+ T cell populations were isolated with positive isolation kits from Invitrogen. The germline V gene supplies CDR1 LGHNA and CDR2 YSLEER. Unmatched junction bases come to 3, with V trimmed by 1 base and J by 0 bases. Taken from cysteine to phenylalanine, the CDR3 has 17 residues. Only CDR3 DNA remains: 51 bases, in frame from the first base. This clonotype appeared a few times. This receptor's antigen is unknown. Base qualities were left out, and no much larger clone turns up one base away. These records were also assigned to another study, of yellow fever vaccine responses in identical twins. The second study's authors report: The T cell response to vaccination in identical twins was reported by the authors to appear partly convergent and partly personalized. Focusing on identical twins, the study followed the T cell clones that responded to the vaccine, and did so with precision.

The sequenced sample was CD4+ T cells sorted from blood. The chain is encoded by TRBV4-3 joined to TRBJ2-2, and 9 junctional nucleotides match TRBD2. This TCR came from a woman under 30 in good health. The DNA sequence reads TGCGCCAGCAGCCAAGGACTAGCGGCCCCGAACACCGGGGAGCTGTTTTTT. This codes for CASSQGLAAPNTGELFF.